The clone carrying this T cell receptor (beta chain) was counted only a few times. Unrecorded immune exposures were likely, despite nominal health at sampling. Primers for the PCR totalled 60 Vbeta and 13 Jbeta. Here immunoSEQ multiplex PCR was the method, and the copy in TCRdb shows in-frame clones only, minus some. The sample yields 140,000 to 150,000 clones, around 72% seen once. The data belong to a study of cytomegalovirus exposure and HLA in healthy donors. Germline values: CDR1 GTSNPN, CDR2 SVGIG (reference sequence). The CDR3 is made up of 11 amino acids. Trimming pared 0 bases from V and 13 bases from J, leaving 13 bases between.

The chain links TRBV30 to TRBJ2-7, with D possibly being TRBD1 (6 bases). The sequenced sample was PBMCs. This clonotype originated in a man in his forties in good health and CMV-seronegative. CDR3 residues: CAWSVGATFYF. The CDR3 nucleotides are TGTGCCTGGAGTGTGGGGGCCACCTTTTACTTC.